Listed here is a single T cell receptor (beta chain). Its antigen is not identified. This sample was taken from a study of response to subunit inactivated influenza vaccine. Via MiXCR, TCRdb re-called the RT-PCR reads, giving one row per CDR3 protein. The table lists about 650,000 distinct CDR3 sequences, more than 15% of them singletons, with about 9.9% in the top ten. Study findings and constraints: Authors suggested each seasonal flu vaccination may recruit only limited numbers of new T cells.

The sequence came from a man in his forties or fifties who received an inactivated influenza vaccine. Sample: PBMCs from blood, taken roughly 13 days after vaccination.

CDR3 bases: TGTGCCAGCAGTCCACTTGGGACAGCTGCACGACTTCCAGGCGGCTATGGCTACACCTTC. It encodes CASSPLGTAARLPGGYGYTF. The chain combines TRBV28 with TRBJ1-2; 7 bases match TRBD1. CDR3 length: 20 residues. Germline V gene data show CDR1 as MDHEN and CDR2 as SYDVKM. Trimming removed 5 bases from V and 4 bases from J; junction bases left unmatched: 25.